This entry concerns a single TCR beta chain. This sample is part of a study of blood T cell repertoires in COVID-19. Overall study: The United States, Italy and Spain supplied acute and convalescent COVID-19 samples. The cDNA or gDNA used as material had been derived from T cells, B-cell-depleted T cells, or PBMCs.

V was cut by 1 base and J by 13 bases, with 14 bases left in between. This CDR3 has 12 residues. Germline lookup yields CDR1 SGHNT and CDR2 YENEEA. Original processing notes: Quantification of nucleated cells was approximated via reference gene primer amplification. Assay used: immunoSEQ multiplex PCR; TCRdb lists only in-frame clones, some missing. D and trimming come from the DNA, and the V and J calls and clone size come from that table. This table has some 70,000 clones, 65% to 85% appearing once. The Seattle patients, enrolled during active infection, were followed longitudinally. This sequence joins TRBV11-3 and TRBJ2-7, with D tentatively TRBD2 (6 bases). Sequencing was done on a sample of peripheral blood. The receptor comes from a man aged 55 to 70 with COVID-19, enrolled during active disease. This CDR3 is CASSLVGGPTYF. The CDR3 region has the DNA TGTGCCAGCAGCTTAGTGGGAGGTCCGACCTACTTC.